A selection of T cell receptor beta chains follows, all from one sample in a study of cytomegalovirus exposure and HLA in healthy donors. The data were produced by immunoSEQ multiplex PCR, yet TCRdb's version contains in-frame clones alone and is incomplete. The profile shows about 190,000 clones, 70% to 80% of them singletons. The sequenced sample was PBMCs. These receptors were taken from a woman in her twenties or thirties in good health and CMV-seropositive. Each CDR3 is given with its conserved first and last residue. A D gene is named only where the DNA matches it firmly. Clone size is not always given. Where it is, it says once, few, many or a class for expanded clones.

v_gene	j_gene	d_gene	abundance	CDR3aa	CDR3nt
TRBV1	TRBJ1-1	-	-	CTSSQELWVWYWEPFNTEAFF	TGCACCAGCAGCCAAGAACTGTGGGTCTGGTATTGGGAGCCGTTCAACACTGAAGCTTTCTTT
TRBV6-5	TRBJ1-1	TRBD1	-	CASSYSGDRSNTEAFF	TGTGCCAGCAGTTACTCGGGGGACAGGTCGAACACTGAAGCTTTCTTT
TRBV6-6	TRBJ1-2	-	once	CASSLQANYGYTF	TGTGCCAGCAGCCTACAGGCCAACTATGGCTACACCTTC
TRBV29-1	TRBJ1-1	-	-	CSVKRMNTEAFF	TGCAGCGTCAAGCGGATGAACACTGAAGCTTTCTTT
TRBV28	TRBJ1-4	-	-	CASDDSGQNEKLFF	TGTGCCAGCGATGACAGCGGACAGAATGAAAAACTGTTTTTT
TRBV2	TRBJ1-1	-	-	CASTDISKNTEAFF	TGTGCCAGCACGGACATCTCTAAGAACACTGAAGCTTTCTTT
TRBV18	TRBJ2-7	TRBD1	once	CASSPWTGDSYEQYF	TGTGCCAGCTCACCCTGGACAGGCGACTCCTACGAGCAGTACTTC
TRBV5-1	TRBJ1-4	-	-	CASSYSGFNEKLFF	TGCGCCAGCAGCTATTCAGGTTTTAATGAAAAACTGTTTTTT
TRBV5-1	TRBJ2-1	-	-	CASSRRTVDEQFF	TGCGCCAGCAGCCGAAGGACTGTAGATGAGCAGTTCTTC
TRBV2	TRBJ1-1	-	-	CASSLGAETEAFF	TGTGCCAGCAGTCTGGGGGCCGAGACTGAAGCTTTCTTT
TRBV2	TRBJ1-1	-	-	CASGAGWNTEAFF	TGTGCCAGCGGAGCAGGGTGGAACACTGAAGCTTTCTTT
TRBV6-5	TRBJ2-6	-	few	CASGPLESGANVLTF	TGTGCCAGCGGCCCCTTGGAGTCTGGGGCCAACGTCCTGACTTTC
TRBV2	TRBJ2-5	TRBD1	few	CASSERTGGGETQYF	TGTGCCAGCAGTGAAAGGACAGGGGGAGGGGAGACCCAGTACTTC
TRBV29-1	TRBJ2-7	-	few	CSVKNPSYEQYF	TGCAGCGTCAAAAATCCCTCCTACGAGCAGTACTTC
TRBV7-2	TRBJ2-7	TRBD2	-	CASSPPRVAGVNEQYF	TGTGCCAGCAGCCCACCGCGAGTAGCGGGAGTTAACGAGCAGTACTTC
TRBV2	TRBJ2-5	-	-	CASLARSQETQYF	TGTGCCAGTCTCGCCAGATCACAAGAGACCCAGTACTTC
TRBV2	TRBJ2-3	TRBD2	-	CASSGLAGATDTQYF	TGTGCCAGCAGTGGACTAGCGGGGGCCACAGATACGCAGTATTTT
TRBV5-1	TRBJ2-2	-	-	CASSFSGTGELFF	TGCGCCAGCAGCTTCAGCGGCACCGGGGAGCTGTTTTTT
TRBV25-1	TRBJ2-2	-	-	CASSGTTAPGELFF	TGTGCCAGCAGTGGAACAACCGCCCCCGGGGAGCTGTTTTTT
TRBV7-3	TRBJ2-2	TRBD1	-	CASSLTTYPGQGGETGELFF	TGTGCCAGCAGCTTAACGACCTATCCGGGACAGGGAGGGGAAACCGGGGAGCTGTTTTTT
TRBV4-1	TRBJ2-3	-	once	CASTPGVATDTQYF	TGCGCCAGCACCCCCGGGGTAGCCACAGATACGCAGTATTTT
TRBV9	TRBJ2-1	TRBD2	-	CASSVSTSGGAFDEQFF	TGTGCCAGCAGCGTATCGACTAGCGGGGGGGCTTTCGATGAGCAGTTCTTC
TRBV7-9	TRBJ2-7	-	-	CASSLLPYTEQYF	TGTGCCAGCAGCCTCCTCCCCTATACCGAGCAGTACTTC
TRBV19	TRBJ1-2	-	few	CASSVPGLGYGYTF	TGTGCCAGTAGTGTACCCGGGTTAGGCTATGGCTACACCTTC
TRBV2	TRBJ1-1	TRBD1	-	CASSSQGSMNTEAFF	TGTGCCAGCAGTTCACAGGGGTCTATGAACACTGAAGCTTTCTTT
TRBV20-1	TRBJ1-2	TRBD1	-	CSIEPGGGYTF	TGCAGTATAGAGCCAGGGGGTGGCTACACCTTC
TRBV28	TRBJ1-4	-	-	CASSLWGQNEKLFF	TGTGCCAGCAGTTTATGGGGGCAAAATGAAAAACTGTTTTTT
TRBV15	TRBJ2-3	-	-	CATSRVWGEETDTQYF	TGTGCCACCAGCAGAGTCTGGGGAGAAGAGACAGATACGCAGTATTTT
TRBV30	TRBJ2-3	-	once	CAWTPPWRSTDTQYF	TGTGCCTGGACCCCCCCTTGGCGGAGCACAGATACGCAGTATTTT